These 25 T cell receptor beta chains originate from one sample sequenced in a study of blood T cells in healthy people across ages. Alongside a J-beta primer mix, a sample-barcoded 5' primer served in a second PCR lasting about 6 to 12 cycles. One entry per CDR3 protein results from TCRdb running MiXCR on the 5' RACE reads. The sample includes about 1.5 million distinct CDR3 sequences, approximately 43% of them seen just once. The specimen was blood. The receptors here all came from a young woman in good health.

The chain carries TRBV9 and TRBJ1-3; D perhaps matches TRBD1 (5 bases). V lost 0 bases, J lost 0 bases, and 7 bases lay in between. Germline V lookup: CDR1 SGDLS, CDR2 YYNGEE. This CDR3 is 15 amino acids long. The CDR3 loop is CASSVEGASGNTIYF. The DNA for the CDR3 is TGTGCCAGCAGCGTAGAAGGGGCCTCTGGAAACACCATATATTTT. The variable domain in full, completed from reference TRBV9 and TRBJ1-3, reads DSGVTQTPKHLITATGQRVTLRCSPRSGDLSVYWYQQSLDQGLQFLIQYYNGEERAKGNILERFSAQQFPDLHSELNLSSLELGDSALYFCASSVEGASGNTIYFGEGSWLTVV.

This chain connects TRBV4-3 to TRBJ1-1; D possibly corresponds to TRBD1 (5 bases). The germline V gene encodes CDR1 LGHNA and CDR2 YSLEER. Trimming took off 3 bases at V and 5 bases at J, with 16 bases between the two ends. CDR3 length: 15 amino acids. As DNA, the CDR3 is TGCGCCAGCAGCCAGGGACGGGCAGATGGAACTGAAGCTTTCTTT. This codes for CASSQGRADGTEAFF.

The chain recombines TRBV7-3 with TRBJ2-1; D may be TRBD1 (5 bases). Germline-derived CDR1 and CDR2 are SGHTA and FQGTGA. This CDR3 has 13 amino acids. Trimming stripped 5 bases from V and 9 bases from J, with 14 bases between. CDR3 sequence: CASSLRVTGEQFF. The DNA of the CDR3 is TGTGCCAGCAGCCTCAGGGTTACGGGTGAGCAGTTCTTC.

This clonotype showed up just a few times. The chain links TRBV6-6 to TRBJ2-5; D is undetermined. This CDR3 comprises 15 residues. CDR1 and CDR2 (germline): MNHNY, SVGAGI (reference sequence). Trimming left V 0 bases short and J 6 bases short, with 14 bases between. The CDR3 here is CASSYSARALKTQYF. The CDR3 region has the DNA TGTGCCAGCAGTTACTCTGCCCGGGCTCTTAAGACCCAGTACTTC.

This clonotype was detected many times. The chain has TRBV4-1 and TRBJ1-2; 7 bases agree with TRBD1. Germline V gives CDR1 MGHRA, CDR2 YSYEKL. The CDR3 covers 14 residues. V shed 3 bases, J shed 2 bases, and the junction held 3 bases outside the gene matches. The CDR3 DNA reads as TGCGCCAGCAGCCAGGCACAGGGGAACTATGGCTACACCTTC. As protein: CASSQAQGNYGYTF.

V and J are TRBV2 and TRBJ2-2; D call uncertain. This CDR3 has 13 residues. V lost 3 bases, J lost 5 bases, and 7 bases lay in between. CDR1 and CDR2 from the germline V gene are SNHLY and FYNNEI. The CDR3 nucleotides are TGTGCCAGCAGTGAGATGGGGACCGGGGAGCTGTTTTTT. This codes for CASSEMGTGELFF. The entire variable domain, with the rest obtained from reference TRBV2 and TRBJ2-2, is as follows: EPEVTQTPSHQVTQMGQEVILRCVPISNHLYFYWYRQILGQKVEFLVSFYNNEISEKSEIFDDQFSVERPDGSNFTLKIRSTKLEDSAMYFCASSEMGTGELFFGEGSRLTVL.

The chain employs TRBV20-1 and TRBJ2-3; TRBD2 agrees at 11 bases. Germline V lookup: CDR1 DFQATT, CDR2 SNEGSKA (reference sequence). The V gene end was trimmed by 6 bases and the J gene end by 1 base; junction bases not matched to a gene: 9. The CDR3 covers 16 residues. Here the CDR3 reads CSAIVPTSGGTDTQYF. In DNA, the CDR3 is TGCAGTGCAATCGTACCGACTAGCGGGGGCACAGATACGCAGTATTTT.

This sequence joins TRBV28 and TRBJ2-2; TRBD1 matches 10 bases. V lost 3 bases and J lost 5; bases outside the gene matches: 9. The CDR3 sequence is 17 residues long. The germline V gene has CDR1 MDHEN and CDR2 SYDVKM. CDR3 sequence reads: CASSFSRTGGLTGELFF. The CDR3 nucleotides read TGTGCCAGCAGTTTCTCTAGGACAGGGGGGCTTACCGGGGAGCTGTTTTTT.

The chain employs TRBV6-2 or TRBV6-3 and TRBJ1-1, with 12 positions matching TRBD1. Germline assignment: CDR1 MNHEY and CDR2 SVGEGT. After removal of 8 bases from V and 8 bases from J, the junction contained 12 bases not matched to a gene. This CDR3 is 15 amino acids long. As DNA, the CDR3 is TGTGCCAGCCACGAGAACCGGGACAGGGGGCGCGAAGCTTTCTTT. Translating gives CASHENRDRGREAFF.

This clonotype showed up just a few times. V is TRBV10-2 and J is TRBJ2-1; 11 nucleotides align to TRBD2. The CDR3 is 14 residues long. The V gene end was trimmed by 8 bases and the J gene end by 10 bases; junction bases not matched to a gene: 10. CDR1 and CDR2 from the germline V gene are WSHSY and SAAADI. CDR3 sequence reads: CASGDSGGAEEQFF. The CDR3 region has the DNA TGCGCCAGCGGGGATAGCGGGGGGGCGGAAGAGCAGTTCTTC.

This clonotype was counted a few times. The J gene is TRBJ1-2, the V gene TRBV20-1; a weak D match, TRBD1 (5 bases). The germline V gene encodes CDR1 DFQATT and CDR2 SNEGSKA (reference sequence). V was pared by 7 bases and J by 5 bases, with 11 bases between. The CDR3 has 11 amino acids. CDR3 amino acids: CSGRGLYGYTF. The DNA for the CDR3 is TGCAGTGGGCGGGGACTTTATGGCTACACCTTC.

The CDR3 region is CATSRDRGRDKNIQYF. Written as DNA, the CDR3 is TGTGCCACCAGCAGAGATCGTGGGCGGGACAAAAACATTCAGTACTTC. V is TRBV15 and J is TRBJ2-4; tentative D call: TRBD2 (6 bases). This CDR3 contains 16 residues. Trimming left V 0 bases short and J 3 bases short, with 12 bases between. Germline-derived CDR1 and CDR2 are LNHNV and YYDKDF (reference sequence).

This sequence joins TRBV20-1 and TRBJ1-1; weak D call: TRBD1 (6 bases). The CDR3 sequence is 14 residues long. Germline V lookup: CDR1 DFQATT, CDR2 SNEGSKA (reference sequence). Trimming pared 6 bases from V and 3 bases from J, leaving 17 bases between. CDR3 nucleotides: TGCAGTGCCACAGGGATCCCCTTTTACACTGAAGCTTTCTTT. Translated, it gives CSATGIPFYTEAFF.

The genes are TRBV5-5 and TRBJ2-1; D remains unclear. The CDR3 is made up of 14 amino acids. Germline V gene lookup returns CDR1 SGHKS and CDR2 YYEKEE (reference sequence). The V end was cut by 0 bases, the J end by 7 bases, with 11 bases between. CDR3 in DNA: TGTGCCAGCAGCTTGGCGAGTAACGAAAATGAGCAGTTCTTC. Its protein is CASSLASNENEQFF.

The V and J genes are TRBV15 and TRBJ2-5, with D uncertain. Germline CDR1 reads LNHNV; CDR2 reads YYDKDF (reference sequence). The CDR3 length is 15 residues. Trimming stripped 0 bases from V and 5 bases from J, with 13 bases between. This CDR3 reads CATSREPDGGETQYF. Here the CDR3 DNA reads TGTGCCACCAGCAGAGAACCGGATGGTGGGGAGACCCAGTACTTC.

The rearrangement joins TRBV5-1 to TRBJ2-3; D is unclear. The ends were cut back, 0 bases at V and 0 bases at J, with 5 bases in the middle. Per the germline V gene, CDR1 is SGHRS and CDR2 is YFSETQ. The CDR3 sequence is 14 residues long. As DNA, the CDR3 is TGCGCCAGCAGCTTGGAGCAGAGCACAGATACGCAGTATTTT. It translates to CASSLEQSTDTQYF.

This clonotype has more than one count but fewer than ten. The V and J genes are TRBV9 and TRBJ2-5; 11 nucleotides align to TRBD2. The CDR3 covers 17 residues. Germline V gene lookup returns CDR1 SGDLS and CDR2 YYNGEE. J gave up 5 bases and V 0 bases, and 9 bases lay outside the gene matches. CDR3 nucleotide sequence: TGTGCCAGCAGCGTAGTCACACTAGCGGGAGAGAATGAGACCCAGTACTTC. Translation gives CASSVVTLAGENETQYF.

The V call is TRBV20-1, the J call TRBJ2-3; no reliable D call. Germline loops: CDR1 DFQATT, CDR2 SNEGSKA (reference sequence). Trimming cost V 2 bases and J 2 bases, with 17 bases left between them. The CDR3 loop spans 16 amino acids. The CDR3 loop reads CSARLRRVRSTDTQYF. CDR3 bases: TGCAGTGCTAGACTCCGTCGCGTGAGGTCCACAGATACGCAGTATTTT.

This clonotype occurred a few times. Germline is not matched at one junction end, which may reflect a read error. The chain uses TRBV11-2 and TRBJ1-5; TRBD1 is a possible D gene (5 bases). Germline lookup yields CDR1 SGHAT and CDR2 FQNNGV. CDR3 length: 15 residues. The CDR3 here is CASSLDSYSNQPQHF. CDR3 bases: TGTGCCAGCAGTTTAGACAGCTATAGCAATCAGCCCCAGCATTTT.

The genes are TRBV25-1 and TRBJ1-5, with D perhaps TRBD1 (5 bases). The germline gives CDR1 MGHDK, CDR2 SYGVNS. The CDR3 contains 16 residues. Trimming shortened V by 2 bases and J by 0 bases, and 11 bases separated the two germline ends. CDR3 bases: TGTGCCAGCAGTGAAGACATGGGGGATAGCAATCAGCCCCAGCATTTT. Its protein product is CASSEDMGDSNQPQHF.

Notes on this clonotype: One base away lies a much larger clone, so this may be a sequencing read error. V usage is TRBV20-1 and J usage is TRBJ2-7, with 7 bases fitting TRBD1. The ends lost 5 bases at V and 7 bases at J; junction bases unmatched: 11. This CDR3 spans 13 amino acids. Germline V gene sequence: CDR1 DFQATT, CDR2 SNEGSKA (reference sequence). CDR3 nucleotides: TGCAGTGCTCGGCCGGACAGGTACAATGAGCAGTACTTC. It encodes CSARPDRYNEQYF.

The chain uses TRBV28 and TRBJ2-3; 7 bases match TRBD1. Germline V CDR1 and CDR2: MDHEN, SYDVKM. The CDR3 has 15 amino acids. J gave up 10 bases and V 5 bases, and 15 bases lay outside the gene matches. Here the CDR3 reads CASSQGTVPSEAQYF. The CDR3 bases are TGTGCCAGCAGTCAAGGGACAGTTCCTTCTGAAGCGCAGTATTTT.

This clonotype turned up a few times. The chain uses TRBV7-6 and TRBJ2-3, with D hard to call. The CDR3 is 13 residues long. V was shortened by 5 bases and J by 6 bases, with 12 bases between the two germline ends. Looked up from germline, CDR1 is SGHVS and CDR2 is FNYEAQ. CDR3 region: CASSPRPVDTQYF. As DNA, the CDR3 is TGTGCCAGCAGCCCTCGGCCCGTGGATACGCAGTATTTT.

The V call is TRBV20-1, the J call TRBJ1-1, with no clear D. Germline V gene lookup returns CDR1 DFQATT and CDR2 SNEGSKA (reference sequence). The CDR3 is 13 amino acids. V was clipped by 3 bases and J by 5 bases, with 13 bases between them. CDR3 nucleotide sequence: TGCAGTGCTAGCGGTAGGGTACCAACTGAAGCTTTCTTT. This encodes CSASGRVPTEAFF.

This clonotype showed up just a few times. The chain recombines TRBV14 with TRBJ2-7; 8 positions agree with TRBD2. CDR3 length: 21 residues. CDR1 is SGHDN, CDR2 FVKESK, per germline. V lost 0 bases and J lost 7; bases outside the gene matches: 26. The CDR3 reads CASSQDWGTSWDGRDYNEQYF. CDR3 DNA sequence: TGTGCCAGCAGCCAAGATTGGGGGACTTCCTGGGACGGGAGGGACTACAATGAGCAGTACTTC.